This TCR beta chain is drawn from a study of beta chain features in type 1 diabetes. The germline V gene has CDR1 KGHSH and CDR2 LQKENI. With 3 bases removed from V and 7 bases from J, the gap between germline ends came to 15 bases. The CDR3 has 14 amino acids. What was sequenced were expressed TCRB transcripts, since all of the isolated RNA had been reverse transcribed. Generated by immunoSEQ multiplex PCR, the TCRdb table keeps only in-frame clones and is missing some. The repertoire has around 500,000 clones, roughly an eighth of them found once; the top ten carry approximately 0.045%. With respect to this clone: Its matching antigen is unknown.

Broader study findings: The study found that naive, central memory and Treg TCRB repertoires appeared more similar in patients than in healthy donors.

The sequencing sample was made of naive CD4+ T cells from blood. V and J are TRBV18 and TRBJ1-1, with D uncertain. The receptor was isolated from a woman aged 18-29 years in good health. CDR3 sequence: CASSPFFGRVEAFF. As DNA, the CDR3 is TGTGCCAGCTCACCGTTTTTCGGTCGTGTTGAAGCTTTCTTT.